Following are 27 T cell receptor beta chains from one sample sequenced in a study of T cell responses to AZD1222 COVID-19 vaccine. Produced via immunoSEQ multiplex PCR; TCRdb's table is partial and in-frame only. The table has tens of thousands of clones, 83% seen once. This material consisted of peripheral blood, taken on day 0 of AZD1222 vaccination. These receptors were collected from an adult in good health.

The chain links TRBV29-1 to TRBJ2-1, with D perhaps being TRBD1 or TRBD2 (7 bases each). Germline V gives CDR1 SQVTM, CDR2 ANQGSEA. CDR3 length equals 16 residues. V dropped 4 bases and J dropped 3 bases, with 19 bases sitting between them. The CDR3 spells CSVVGPGGARYNEQFF. The CDR3 DNA sequence: TGCAGCGTTGTGGGGCCAGGGGGGGCCCGCTACAATGAGCAGTTCTTC.

The gene calls are TRBV5-1 and TRBJ2-5; D ambiguous. Germline V lookup: CDR1 SGHRS, CDR2 YFSETQ. The ends were cut back, 2 bases at V and 4 bases at J, with 12 bases in the middle. This CDR3 has 14 amino acids. The CDR3, as DNA: TGCGCCAGCAGCTTAGAAGACGGGTTAGAGACCCAGTACTTC. Translated: CASSLEDGLETQYF.

This rearrangement joins TRBV5-1 to TRBJ2-3, with D possibly TRBD2 on 5 matching bases. Trimming cost V 6 bases and J 1 base, with 9 bases left between them. This CDR3 region has 13 residues. Germline V gene lookup returns CDR1 SGHRS and CDR2 YFSETQ. CDR3 amino acids: CASKGVGTDTQYF. In DNA form, the CDR3 reads TGCGCCAGCAAGGGAGTCGGCACAGATACGCAGTATTTT.

The chain has TRBV2 and TRBJ2-2; no clear D gene. Germline CDR1 reads SNHLY; CDR2 reads FYNNEI. CDR3 length equals 13 residues. V lost 5 bases to trimming and J lost 7 bases, with 11 bases between them. As DNA, the CDR3 is TGTGCCAGCAGTCGCTTGGTTGACGGGGAGCTGTTTTTT. Translated: CASSRLVDGELFF.

This chain's CDR3 is CATSRGASSYNEQFF. For the CDR3, the DNA is TGTGCCACCAGCAGGGGCGCGAGCTCCTACAATGAGCAGTTCTTC. The rearrangement uses TRBV15 and TRBJ2-1, with unresolved D. V gave up 3 bases and J gave up 0 bases, with 9 bases separating them. This CDR3 contains 15 residues. Per the germline V gene, CDR1 is LNHNV and CDR2 is YYDKDF (reference sequence). The complete variable domain, with remaining parts taken from reference TRBV15 and TRBJ2-1, reads DAMVIQNPRYQVTQFGKPVTLSCSQTLNHNVMYWYQQKSSQAPKLLFHYYDKDFNNEADTPDNFQSRRPNTSFCFLDIRSPGLGDTAMYLCATSRGASSYNEQFFGPGTRLTVL.

This chain links TRBV18 with TRBJ2-5, with D tentatively TRBD2 (5 bases). Germline V gives CDR1 KGHSH, CDR2 LQKENI. This CDR3 comprises 14 residues. Trimming cost V 3 bases and J 0 bases, with 8 bases left between them. CDR3 nucleotide sequence: TGTGCCAGCTCACCTACGACTAACCAAGAGACCCAGTACTTC. This translates into CASSPTTNQETQYF.

This sequence joins TRBV12-3 or TRBV12-4 and TRBJ1-1; no reliable D call. The CDR3 is 12 amino acids. The V end was cut by 3 bases, the J end by 4 bases, with 6 bases between. CDR3 loop: CASSFVGTEAFF. CDR3 nucleotide sequence: TGTGCCAGCAGTTTTGTGGGCACTGAAGCTTTCTTT.

V is TRBV10-3 and J is TRBJ2-7, with 8 positions matching TRBD1. V lost 8 bases to trimming and J lost 4 bases; unmatched junction nucleotides: 10. Germline-derived CDR1 and CDR2 are ENHRY and SYGVKD. The CDR3 is made up of 14 amino acids. CDR3 DNA: TGTGCCATCGGGGACGGGACAGGAATTTACGAGCAGTACTTC. The encoded protein is CAIGDGTGIYEQYF.

The chain carries TRBV1 and TRBJ1-6; the table's TRBD1 call for D was not verified on the DNA. TRBV1 is a pseudogene. The CDR3 runs 15 residues. The CDR3 reads CTSSQIDRGWEPLHF. CDR3 coding DNA: TGCACCAGCAGCCAAATTGACAGGGGGTGGGAACCCCTCCACTTT.

This clone was seen a handful of times. The CDR3 DNA reads as TGTGCCAGCAGTGAAATGCAGGGGATAGAAAAACTGTTTTTT. It encodes CASSEMQGIEKLFF. The chain links TRBV2 to TRBJ1-4; D is possibly TRBD1 (6 bases). This CDR3 has 14 amino acids. V dropped 2 bases and J dropped 8 bases, with 12 bases sitting between them. Germline lookup yields CDR1 SNHLY and CDR2 FYNNEI. The variable domain in full, with the rest retrieved from reference TRBV2 and TRBJ1-4, is EPEVTQTPSHQVTQMGQEVILRCVPISNHLYFYWYRQILGQKVEFLVSFYNNEISEKSEIFDDQFSVERPDGSNFTLKIRSTKLEDSAMYFCASSEMQGIEKLFFGSGTQLSVL.

The chain combines TRBV7-2 with TRBJ1-6; D gene unclear. CDR3 size: 16 residues. Germline V gene data show CDR1 as SGHTA and CDR2 as FQGNSA. V lost 5 bases and J lost 5, with 16 bases in between. This CDR3 is CASSIQPGYNNSPLHF. The CDR3 DNA is TGTGCCAGCAGCATACAGCCGGGATACAATAATTCACCCCTCCACTTT.

This rearrangement joins TRBV5-1 to TRBJ1-5, with D possibly matching TRBD1 (5 bases). Germline V gene data show CDR1 as SGHRS and CDR2 as YFSETQ. V was pared by 2 bases and J by 0 bases, with 6 bases between. This CDR3 comprises 14 residues. The CDR3: CASSLGVSNQPQHF. The DNA of the CDR3 is TGCGCCAGCAGCTTAGGGGTTAGCAATCAGCCCCAGCATTTT.

V is TRBV5-6 and J is TRBJ1-2, with no clear D. The V end was cut by 0 bases, the J end by 3 bases, with 12 bases between. The CDR3 loop spans 15 amino acids. CDR1 is SGHDT and CDR2 is YYEEEE in the germline V gene. CDR3 nucleotides: TGTGCCAGCAGCTTGGCGCCGGGCCTCTACTATGGCTACACCTTC. This encodes CASSLAPGLYYGYTF.

The V gene is TRBV4-3, the J gene TRBJ2-5; D is tentatively TRBD1 or TRBD2 (6 bases each). The V end lost 4 bases, the J end lost 4 bases, and 16 bases lay between the germline ends. The CDR3 length is 15 residues. CDR1 is LGHNA and CDR2 is YSLEER in the germline V gene. The CDR3 DNA reads TGCGCCAGCAGCCCAGCTTGGGGGGCCGGAGAGACCCAGTACTTC. Encoded protein: CASSPAWGAGETQYF.

The CDR3 DNA reads as TGTGCCAGCAGTTTGCAGCGGGAGGGCTACGAGCAGTACTTC. Protein product: CASSLQREGYEQYF. This chain uses TRBV28 with TRBJ2-7; TRBD2 agrees at 10 bases. Germline lookup yields CDR1 MDHEN and CDR2 SYDVKM. This CDR3 has 14 residues. With V trimmed by 3 bases and J by 3 bases, 2 bases remained unmatched.

The chain carries TRBV2 and TRBJ2-3; TRBD1 matches at 9 bases. Germline CDR1 and CDR2: SNHLY and FYNNEI. The trim removed 6 bases at V and 5 bases at J, leaving 9 bases unmatched. This CDR3 comprises 15 residues. The DNA of the CDR3 is TGTGCCAGCAGATACCGGGACAGGGTCTTAGATACGCAGTATTTT. Translated: CASRYRDRVLDTQYF.

The V call is TRBV7-3, the J call TRBJ1-1, with D uncertain. The CDR3 loop spans 14 amino acids. CDR1 is SGHTA and CDR2 is FQGTGA in the germline V gene. The V end lost 1 base, the J end lost 1 base, and 7 bases lay between the germline ends. This CDR3 reads CASSLNAGNTEAFF. The CDR3 DNA reads TGTGCCAGCAGCTTAAATGCGGGGAACACTGAAGCTTTCTTT.

The chain carries TRBV19 and TRBJ1-6; TRBD1 aligns across 7 bases. The junction had 6 bases not matched to a gene; V was cut back by 6 bases and J by 7 bases. The CDR3 consists of 14 residues. Germline CDR1 reads LNHDA; CDR2 reads SQIVND (reference sequence). The CDR3 DNA reads TGTGCCAGTAGCCTGGCAGGGGGGAATTCACCCCTCCACTTT. Its translation: CASSLAGGNSPLHF.

This clone was counted between two and nine times. The chain has TRBV28 and TRBJ2-7; 8 positions match TRBD1. V lost 2 bases and J lost 2; bases outside the gene matches: 11. Germline V gene data show CDR1 as MDHEN and CDR2 as SYDVKM. This CDR3 spans 17 amino acids. This CDR3 reads CASSLRHQWTGPYEQYF. Written as DNA, the CDR3 is TGTGCCAGCAGTTTACGTCACCAATGGACAGGGCCCTACGAGCAGTACTTC.

V is TRBV12-3 or TRBV12-4 and J is TRBJ2-1; D not resolved. This CDR3 region has 12 residues. V lost 5 bases and J lost 7, with 9 bases in between. This chain's CDR3 is CASSRAGNEQFF. CDR3 coding DNA: TGTGCCAGCAGTCGCGCCGGGAATGAGCAGTTCTTC.

Note on this clone: This sample includes further DNA sequences coding for the same CDR3. The chain combines TRBV5-1 with TRBJ1-1; TRBD1 is a possible D gene (6 bases). Trimming cost V 4 bases and J 1 base, with 17 bases left between them. The length of the CDR3 is 16 residues. Germline V gives CDR1 SGHRS, CDR2 YFSETQ. The CDR3 DNA reads as TGCGCCAGCAGCCCACAGGCGGGGGGGGCGAACACTGAAGCTTTCTTT. Translating gives CASSPQAGGANTEAFF.

The J gene is TRBJ2-1, the V gene TRBV7-2; no clear D gene. This CDR3 contains 16 residues. Between the trimmed V and J ends, which lost 7 bases and 7 bases, there was a span of 23 bases. Looked up from germline, CDR1 is SGHTA and CDR2 is FQGNSA. The DNA for the CDR3 is TGTGCCAGCACCCCCACCGGAACTACCTTGGGTAATGAGCAGTTCTTC. Its protein is CASTPTGTTLGNEQFF.

The chain employs TRBV11-2 and TRBJ2-5, with 10 bases lining up with TRBD2. The CDR3 is 15 residues long. Germline V gives CDR1 SGHAT, CDR2 FQNNGV. J was trimmed by 4 bases and V by 3 bases; bases with no gene match: 5. The CDR3 bases are TGTGCCAGCAGCTTCCCGGGACTAGCGAGAGAGACCCAGTACTTC. Protein: CASSFPGLARETQYF.

This clone was recorded only once. The chain combines TRBV6-5 with TRBJ2-7, with TRBD1 identical over 8 bases. Germline V CDR1 and CDR2: MNHEY, SVGAGI. This CDR3 is 14 amino acids long. The junction had 6 bases not matched to a gene; V was cut back by 6 bases and J by 2 bases. The CDR3 region has the DNA TGTGCCAGCAGAAAGACAGGGGTCCCCTACGAGCAGTACTTC. As protein: CASRKTGVPYEQYF.

The chain couples TRBV7-8 to TRBJ2-7; 7 nucleotides agree with TRBD2. V trimming: 0 bases; J trimming: 4 bases; junction bases outside the gene matches: 6. Germline V gives CDR1 SGHVS, CDR2 FQNEAQ. CDR3 length: 15 residues. The CDR3 region has the DNA TGTGCCAGCAGCTTAGCCTTCCGGGGGGTGTACGAGCAGTACTTC. As protein: CASSLAFRGVYEQYF.

V is TRBV11-2 and J is TRBJ2-1; 8 bases are a match to TRBD2. The J segment lost 5 bases and the V segment lost 2 bases, leaving 5 bases of the junction unmatched. The CDR3 contains 15 residues. Germline V gives CDR1 SGHAT, CDR2 FQNNGV. Written as DNA, the CDR3 is TGTGCCAGCAGCTTACCGGGACTAGGTCACAATGAGCAGTTCTTC. The encoded protein is CASSLPGLGHNEQFF.

The V and J genes are TRBV5-4 and TRBJ2-2; the D gene is possibly TRBD1 (5 bases). V lost 5 bases, J lost 2 bases, and 7 bases lay in between. The CDR3 has 13 amino acids. The germline CDR1 and CDR2 sequences are SGHNT and YYREEE (reference sequence). The CDR3 DNA reads TGTGCCAGCAGAGACAGCAACACCGGGGAGCTGTTTTTT. Its protein is CASRDSNTGELFF. Combining the CDR3 with reference TRBV5-4 and TRBJ2-2 gives the whole variable domain ETGVTQSPTHLIKTRGQQVTLRCSSQSGHNTVSWYQQALGQGPQFIFQYYREEENGRGNFPPRFSGLQFPNYSSELNVNALELDDSALYLCASRDSNTGELFFGEGSRLTVL.